These 22 T cell receptor beta chains came from one sample sequenced in a study of cytomegalovirus exposure and HLA in healthy donors. Researchers ran the PCR with 60 Vbeta and 13 Jbeta primers. The method was immunoSEQ multiplex PCR; TCRdb's version includes in-frame clones alone and lacks a portion of them. The sample records roughly 200,000 clones, about four fifths being singletons. The sequenced sample was PBMCs. These receptors originate from a woman younger than 35 in good health and CMV-seronegative.

The sample holds one count of this clone. The chain links TRBV27 to TRBJ2-2, with TRBD2 identical over 10 bases. Looked up from germline, CDR1 is MNHEY and CDR2 is SMNVEV (reference sequence). Losses at the gene ends were 8 bases for V and 3 bases for J; bases not matched to a gene: 9. The CDR3 contains 16 residues. The CDR3 coding sequence is TGTGCCAGCCGCCCGCTAGCGGGAGTAGACACCGGGGAGCTGTTTTTT. This translates into CASRPLAGVDTGELFF.

This clone came up a few times. The chain links TRBV15 to TRBJ1-2, with D unresolved. V was clipped by 0 bases and J by 2 bases, with 16 bases between them. The CDR3 covers 17 residues. Looked up from germline, CDR1 is LNHNV and CDR2 is YYDKDF (reference sequence). The CDR3 DNA follows: TGTGCCACCAGCAGAGATGTCGCGGGCGGAGCCAACTATGGCTACACCTTC. Translating it yields CATSRDVAGGANYGYTF.

The chain combines TRBV28 with TRBJ1-5, with 9 positions matching TRBD1. V was pared by 6 bases and J by 5 bases, with 2 bases of the junction left unmatched. The V gene's germline CDR1 is MDHEN and CDR2 SYDVKM. This CDR3 is built from 13 residues. CDR3 in DNA: TGTGCCAGCAGACAGGGGGCTCATCAGCCCCAGCATTTT. This codes for CASRQGAHQPQHF. Complete variable domain (other parts from reference TRBV28 and TRBJ1-5): DVKVTQSSRYLVKRTGEKVFLECVQDMDHENMFWYRQDPGLGLRLIYFSYDVKMKEKGDIPEGYSVSREKKERFSLILESASTNQTSMYLCASRQGAHQPQHFGDGTRLSIL.

DNA for the CDR3: TGTGCCAGCAGTGTACCCCCGGGACAGGGGAAAGAGACCCAGTACTTC. Its protein product is CASSVPPGQGKETQYF. V and J are TRBV27 and TRBJ2-5, with 10 bases that match TRBD1. This CDR3 spans 16 amino acids. The trim removed 5 bases at V and 3 bases at J, leaving 9 bases unmatched. Germline lookup yields CDR1 MNHEY and CDR2 SMNVEV (reference sequence).

This chain links TRBV28 with TRBJ2-4, with 13 bases matching TRBD2. Germline CDR1 MDHEN, CDR2 SYDVKM. The junction had 6 bases not matched to a gene; V was cut back by 5 bases and J by 2 bases. The CDR3 is made up of 17 amino acids. As DNA, the CDR3 is TGTGCCAGCAGTAGGACTAGCGGGAGCGGGACCAAAAACATTCAGTACTTC. This gives the protein CASSRTSGSGTKNIQYF.

This chain joins TRBV6-1 and TRBJ2-2; no clear D gene. This CDR3 is built from 13 residues. CDR1 is MNHNS, CDR2 SASEGT, per germline. V gave up 3 bases and J gave up 6 bases, with 8 bases separating them. CDR3 amino acids: CASSDRLSGELFF. CDR3 coding DNA: TGTGCCAGCAGTGACAGGCTATCCGGGGAGCTGTTTTTT.

Here the CDR3 reads CASSRSSGTDTQYF. The CDR3, as DNA: TGTGCCAGCAGCCGTAGCAGCGGCACAGATACGCAGTATTTT. The J gene is TRBJ2-3, the V gene TRBV7-2; D uncertain. Germline lookup yields CDR1 SGHTA and CDR2 FQGNSA. V lost 5 bases to trimming and J lost 1 base, with 10 bases between them. The CDR3 loop spans 14 amino acids.

The V call is TRBV25-1, the J call TRBJ2-5, with D hard to call. The CDR3 extends over 16 amino acids. The germline V and J ends were trimmed by 3 bases and 0 bases, with 14 bases remaining between them. In germline, CDR1 is MGHDK, CDR2 SYGVNS. The chain's CDR3 is CASSDPTFEYQETQYF. The CDR3 nucleotides read TGTGCCAGCAGTGATCCTACCTTTGAGTACCAAGAGACCCAGTACTTC.

This clone has just one count. The CDR3 does not end in the conserved phenylalanine or tryptophan, so this is likely a read error. The chain recombines TRBV9 with TRBJ2-2, with 10 positions matching TRBD2. The CDR3 loop spans 14 amino acids. From germline, CDR1 is SGDLS and CDR2 YYNGEE. V dropped 0 bases and J dropped 8; count of bases not matched to a gene: 1. The CDR3 nucleotides read TGTGCCAGCAGCGTAGGGACTAGCGGTGGGGAGCTGTTTCTT. As protein: CASSVGTSGGELFL.

This sequence joins TRBV14 and TRBJ2-1; no reliable D call. CDR1 and CDR2 from the germline V gene are SGHDN and FVKESK. Trimming shortened V by 5 bases and J by 0 bases, and 11 bases separated the two germline ends. There are 15 residues in the CDR3. The CDR3 region has the DNA TGTGCCAGCAGCTTGGTGTATAGCTCCTACAATGAGCAGTTCTTC. Residues: CASSLVYSSYNEQFF.

This clone was observed a handful of times. CDR3 in amino acids: CASSPLSPGQGKNIQYF. The CDR3 nucleotides are TGTGCCAGCAGCCCCCTCTCGCCGGGACAGGGGAAAAACATTCAGTACTTC. The J gene is TRBJ2-4, the V gene TRBV14; 10 positions match TRBD1. Trimming at V came to 4 bases and at J to 4 bases, leaving 10 bases not matched to a gene. Germline values: CDR1 SGHDN, CDR2 FVKESK. The CDR3 consists of 17 residues.

The chain is built from TRBV28 and TRBJ1-2; no clear D. Germline V gene lookup returns CDR1 MDHEN and CDR2 SYDVKM. This CDR3 comprises 15 residues. The V end was cut by 2 bases, the J end by 7 bases, with 17 bases between. The chain's CDR3 is CASSLEVRPTAGYTF. The CDR3 DNA is TGTGCCAGCAGTTTAGAGGTACGCCCAACCGCTGGCTACACCTTC.

The chain uses TRBV9 and TRBJ2-2; tentatively, D is TRBD1 (6 bases). Germline values: CDR1 SGDLS, CDR2 YYNGEE. V was shortened by 4 bases and J by 5 bases, with 15 bases between the two germline ends. This CDR3 is 15 amino acids long. CDR3 amino acids: CASSLSQGNTGELFF. The DNA for the CDR3 is TGTGCCAGCAGCCTCTCTCAGGGGAATACCGGGGAGCTGTTTTTT.

The genes are TRBV19 and TRBJ1-1, with 9 bases identical to TRBD1. The CDR3 contains 13 residues. Germline V CDR1 and CDR2: LNHDA, SQIVND (reference sequence). V shed 8 bases, J shed 3 bases, and the junction held 4 bases outside the gene matches. CDR3 in amino acids: CASGDRVDTEAFF. CDR3 DNA sequence: TGTGCCAGTGGGGACAGGGTAGACACTGAAGCTTTCTTT.

The chain carries TRBV13 and TRBJ2-2; 7 bases are a match to TRBD2. V gave up 3 bases and J gave up 5 bases; unmatched junction bases: 9. Germline-derived CDR1 and CDR2 are PRHDT and FYEKMQ (reference sequence). There are 16 residues in the CDR3. Written as DNA, the CDR3 is TGTGCCAGCAGCTTTATGGCGGGAGATCGGACCGGGGAGCTGTTTTTT. Encoded protein: CASSFMAGDRTGELFF.

The J gene is TRBJ2-7, the V gene TRBV28; D is possibly TRBD1 (6 bases). The length of the CDR3 is 14 residues. The germline gives CDR1 MDHEN, CDR2 SYDVKM. Trimming took off 8 bases at V and 4 bases at J, with 18 bases between the two ends. CDR3 protein: CASLNRAHSYEQYF. The CDR3, as DNA: TGTGCCAGCTTAAACAGGGCACACTCTTACGAGCAGTACTTC.

This clone was recorded only once. The chain joins TRBV4-1 to TRBJ2-7; 7 bases are a match to TRBD2. V was pared by 4 bases and J by 0 bases, with 18 bases of the junction left unmatched. Germline assignment: CDR1 MGHRA and CDR2 YSYEKL. The CDR3 totals 19 residues. In nucleotides, the CDR3 is TGCGCCAGCAGCCGATATCCAATGGGGAGGGACGGGAGCTCCTACGAGCAGTACGTC. Translated: CASSRYPMGRDGSSYEQYV.

Regarding this clone: A junction boundary mismatches the germline segment, possibly from a read error. This specimen includes other DNA sequences encoding the same CDR3. The chain is built from TRBV7-6 and TRBJ1-2; D might be TRBD1 (5 bases). Per the germline V gene, CDR1 is SGHVS and CDR2 is FNYEAQ. The CDR3 has 13 amino acids. The CDR3: CASSKRTGEGYTF. The CDR3 DNA reads as TGTGCCAGCAGCAAACGGACGGGGGAGGGCTACACCTTT.

This clone appeared a single time. The V call is TRBV7-2, the J call TRBJ2-3, with a weak D call TRBD2 (6 bases). The germline CDR1 and CDR2 sequences are SGHTA and FQGNSA. The CDR3 length is 14 residues. Between the trimmed V and J ends, which lost 4 bases and 5 bases, there was a span of 13 bases. This chain's CDR3 is CASSSIGGLDTQYF. CDR3 sequence (DNA): TGTGCCAGCAGCTCCATCGGGGGACTAGATACGCAGTATTTT.

This chain uses TRBV15 with TRBJ2-1, with 11 bases aligning to TRBD2. The V and J ends lost 3 bases and 0 bases, in that order; junction bases with no gene match: 7. Germline V CDR1 and CDR2: LNHNV, YYDKDF (reference sequence). This CDR3 contains 18 residues. CDR3 loop: CATSRTYTSGSSYNEQFF. The CDR3 nucleotides read TGTGCCACCAGCAGGACATATACTAGCGGGAGCTCCTACAATGAGCAGTTCTTC.

This chain connects TRBV5-4 to TRBJ2-5; 7 bases are shared with TRBD1. The trim removed 4 bases at V and 5 bases at J, leaving 5 bases unmatched. Germline V gene sequence: CDR1 SGHNT, CDR2 YYREEE (reference sequence). This CDR3 has 13 residues. The CDR3 loop reads CASSRGGRETQYF. The CDR3 DNA is TGTGCCAGCAGCCGAGGGGGCCGGGAGACCCAGTACTTC.

This clone came up once. The chain couples TRBV5-6 to TRBJ2-1; 7 positions match TRBD1. The CDR3 covers 15 residues. The V gene end was trimmed by 0 bases and the J gene end by 8 bases; junction bases not matched to a gene: 8. The germline gives CDR1 SGHDT, CDR2 YYEEEE. The CDR3 region is CASSLDRGLSDEQFF. The CDR3 DNA follows: TGTGCCAGCAGCTTGGACAGGGGTTTGAGTGATGAGCAGTTCTTC.